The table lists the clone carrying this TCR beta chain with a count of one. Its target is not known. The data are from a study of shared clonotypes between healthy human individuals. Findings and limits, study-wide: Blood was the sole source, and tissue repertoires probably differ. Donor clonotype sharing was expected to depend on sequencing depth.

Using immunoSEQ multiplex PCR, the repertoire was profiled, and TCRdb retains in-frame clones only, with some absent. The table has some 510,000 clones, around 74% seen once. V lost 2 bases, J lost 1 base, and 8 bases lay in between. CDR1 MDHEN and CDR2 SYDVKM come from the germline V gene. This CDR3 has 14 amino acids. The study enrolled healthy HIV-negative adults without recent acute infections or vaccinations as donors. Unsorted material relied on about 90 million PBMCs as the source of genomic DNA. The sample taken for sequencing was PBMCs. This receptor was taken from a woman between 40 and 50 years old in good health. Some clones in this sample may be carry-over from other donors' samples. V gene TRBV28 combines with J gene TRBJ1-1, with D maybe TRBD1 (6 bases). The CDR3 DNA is TGTGCCAGCAGTTTAGTCAGGGGGAACACTGAAGCTTTCTTT. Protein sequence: CASSLVRGNTEAFF.